These T cell receptor beta chains were read from a single sample in a study of blood T cell repertoires in COVID-19. This table comes from immunoSEQ multiplex PCR, and its TCRdb copy is limited to in-frame clones, with some not included. Altogether fewer than 300,000 clones are present, over 70% being singletons, with the ten largest covering 2.5% to 4%. Sequencing was performed on peripheral blood. These TCRs come from a woman at least 80 years old with acute or convalescent COVID-19. CDR3s include the opening cysteine and the closing phenylalanine or tryptophan. D genes are given only for firm matches. Size values are once, few and many counts, or a class for expanded clones, and some rows have none.

d_gene,abundance,v_gene,j_gene,CDR3nt,CDR3aa
TRBD2,-,TRBV18,TRBJ2-4,TGTGCCAGCTCACCGAAGCGGGAGGGCGTTCAGTACTTC,CASSPKREGVQYF
-,-,TRBV2,TRBJ2-1,TGTGCCAGCACGAAGAATGGGCTGTGGACCGGACATTATGATGAGCAGTTCTTC,CASTKNGLWTGHYDEQFF
-,-,TRBV7-9,TRBJ2-7,TGTGCCAGCAGTCCCACGGGCTACGAGCAGTACTTC,CASSPTGYEQYF
TRBD1,-,TRBV6-5,TRBJ1-2,TGTGCCAGCAGGCAACAGGGGAACTATGGCTACACCTTC,CASRQQGNYGYTF
-,many,TRBV12-3/TRBV12-4,TRBJ1-2,TGTGCCAGCAGTTTGGGGGACATCTATGGCTACACCTTC,CASSLGDIYGYTF
-,-,TRBV3-1/TRBV3-2,TRBJ1-2,TGTGCCAGCAGCCAAGTCGTTGGCAGAACCAACTATGGCTACACCTTC,CASSQVVGRTNYGYTF
-,-,TRBV19,TRBJ2-3,TGTGCCAGTAGTATAGACCCACACAGGGTTTCCACAGATACGCAGTATTTT,CASSIDPHRVSTDTQYF
TRBD1,-,TRBV19,TRBJ1-5,TGTGCCAGTAGTATAGACCGAACAGGGGGCTCGTATCAGCCCCAGCATTTT,CASSIDRTGGSYQPQHF
TRBD1,-,TRBV28,TRBJ1-6,TGTGCCAGCAGTCCTAACGACAGGGAACCCTATAATTCACCCCTCCACTTT,CASSPNDREPYNSPLHF
TRBD1,-,TRBV5-1,TRBJ2-7,TGCGCCAGCAGCTGGACAGGGGGCAGGAACGAGCAGTACTTC,CASSWTGGRNEQYF
-,few,TRBV27,TRBJ1-5,TGTGCCAGCAGTTTAGACAAGCATCAGCCCCAGCATTTT,CASSLDKHQPQHF
TRBD2,-,TRBV7-6,TRBJ2-3,TGTGCCGGGACTAACACAGATACGCAGTATTTT,CAGTNTDTQYF
TRBD1,-,TRBV18,TRBJ2-3,TGTGCCAGCTCACCGAGACAGGGGAACTTACGGGAAGATACGCAGTATTTT,CASSPRQGNLREDTQYF
-,many,TRBV19,TRBJ2-4,TGTGCCAGTAGTATAACGGGAGTCCCCAAAAACATTCAGTACTTC,CASSITGVPKNIQYF
-,-,TRBV6-1,TRBJ1-2,TGTGCCAGCAGTGAATCTTTGGACAGACAGTATGGCTACACCTTC,CASSESLDRQYGYTF
-,once,TRBV6-2/TRBV6-3,TRBJ2-5,TGTGCCAGCAGCCGAGCCGGGACTCAAGGGACCCAGTACTTC,CASSRAGTQGTQYF
-,-,TRBV19,TRBJ1-3,TGTGCCAGTACCGATTGGGCCCGGGAAAGAGGAAACACCATATATTTT,CASTDWARERGNTIYF
TRBD2,-,TRBV10-3,TRBJ2-1,TGTGCCATCAGTGAGCCGGGACTAGCGGGAGCTGATGAGCAGTTCTTC,CAISEPGLAGADEQFF
TRBD2,-,TRBV5-4,TRBJ2-3,TGTGCCAGCAGCCCAGGGACTAGCGGGAGAGGTGCAGATACGCAGTATTTT,CASSPGTSGRGADTQYF
TRBD1,-,TRBV4-1,TRBJ1-5,TGCGCCAGCAGCCAAGCCGGGACAGGGGTCGGGGGCAATCAGCCCCAGCATTTT,CASSQAGTGVGGNQPQHF
-,-,TRBV10-3,TRBJ2-1,TGTGCCATCAGTGCCTTGCAGGGCCACAATGAGCAGTTCTTC,CAISALQGHNEQFF
-,-,TRBV12-3/TRBV12-4,TRBJ2-1,TGTGCCAGCACCCCCAGGTGGTACAATGAGCAGTTCTTC,CASTPRWYNEQFF
-,-,TRBV4-3,TRBJ1-1,TGCGCCAGCAGCCAAGGTAACGCTGGGGGGGCCAGGGCTGAAGCTTTCTTT,CASSQGNAGGARAEAFF
TRBD2,-,TRBV19,TRBJ2-1,TGTGCCAGTAGGGTGACTAGCGGGAGTCGGGGTGAGCAGTTCTTC,CASRVTSGSRGEQFF
-,-,TRBV18,TRBJ1-4,TGTGCCAGCTCACCTTCGACTGGACAGAGGGGAGCAACTAATGAAAAACTGTTTTTT,CASSPSTGQRGATNEKLFF
TRBD1,-,TRBV2,TRBJ1-4,TGTGCCAGCAGCGTACAGGGGGCTATGGTGGCTAATGAAAAACTGTTTTTT,CASSVQGAMVANEKLFF
TRBD1,-,TRBV5-1,TRBJ2-4,TGCGCCAGCAGCCAGCCTACAGGGGGCAAAAACATTCAGTACTTC,CASSQPTGGKNIQYF
TRBD1,-,TRBV6-2/TRBV6-3,TRBJ1-1,TGTGCCAGCAGCGACCCGGGACAGGGGAACACTGAAGCTTTCTTT,CASSDPGQGNTEAFF
-,-,TRBV2,TRBJ1-4,TGTGCCAGCGGCAGGCATAATGAAAAACTGTTTTTT,CASGRHNEKLFF
TRBD1,-,TRBV10-3,TRBJ2-3,TGTGCCATCAGTAATACAGGGGCCACAGATACGCAGTATTTT,CAISNTGATDTQYF
TRBD1,few,TRBV5-1,TRBJ1-2,TGCGCCAGCAGCCGGGACAGGGGTAACTATGGCTACACCTTC,CASSRDRGNYGYTF
TRBD2,-,TRBV6-5,TRBJ2-7,TGTGCCAGCAGCTTGACTAGCACTTACGAGCAGTACTTC,CASSLTSTYEQYF
-,-,TRBV3-1/TRBV3-2,TRBJ1-4,TGTGCCAGCAGCCAAGATTGGGGGGGTAATGAAAAACTGTTTTTT,CASSQDWGGNEKLFF
-,-,TRBV18,TRBJ1-1,TGTGCCAGCTCACCCGGACAATCCACTGAAGCTTTCTTT,CASSPGQSTEAFF
TRBD1,-,TRBV30,TRBJ1-6,TGTGCCTGGGGAACCCGGGACAGGGGGCCTCACGCTGTCTATAATTCACCCCTCCACTTT,CAWGTRDRGPHAVYNSPLHF
TRBD1,-,TRBV29-1,TRBJ1-2,TGCAGCGTTCAATTACAGAACAGGGGGACCGCTCTGTCGGGCGGCTACACCTTC,CSVQLQNRGTALSGGYTF
TRBD2,-,TRBV11-2,TRBJ2-7,TGTGCCAGCAGCTTAACCCTAGCGGGAGTCTACGAGCAGTACTTC,CASSLTLAGVYEQYF
-,-,TRBV4-1,TRBJ2-2,TGCGCCAGCAGTCCTGGAGGGAGAGGGACCGGGGAGCTGTTTTTT,CASSPGGRGTGELFF
-,-,TRBV7-9,TRBJ1-1,TGTGCCAGCAGCTCCAGGGCCCTGGGCGACACTGAAGCTTTCTTT,CASSSRALGDTEAFF
-,few,TRBV20-1,TRBJ2-2,TGCAGTGCTAGTCCTAACCCCACCGGGGAGCTGTTTTTT,CSASPNPTGELFF
TRBD1,-,TRBV30,TRBJ1-1,TGTGCCTGGAGTGCGGACAGGGACACTGAAGCTTTCTTT,CAWSADRDTEAFF
-,-,TRBV2,TRBJ1-1,TGTGCCAGCTCGTTGATACGAGAGAACACTGAAGCTTTCTTT,CASSLIRENTEAFF
-,-,TRBV5-6,TRBJ1-2,TGTGCCAGCAGCTTGAGAAGACTCGCTAACTATGGCTACACCTTC,CASSLRRLANYGYTF
-,-,TRBV4-1,TRBJ2-2,TGCGCCAGCAGCCAAATGACAGAGAACACCGGGGAGCTGTTTTTT,CASSQMTENTGELFF
TRBD1,once,TRBV6-5,TRBJ2-7,TGTGCCAGCAGTTACACTCCCGGGACAGGACCCTACGAGCAGTACTTC,CASSYTPGTGPYEQYF
TRBD1,few,TRBV6-1,TRBJ1-2,TGTGCCAGCAGTGAAGCGCTACAGGGGTATGGCTACACCTTC,CASSEALQGYGYTF
TRBD2,-,TRBV10-3,TRBJ2-7,TGTGCCATCAGTGCACAAGCGGGAGGAGGCTACGAGCAGTACTTC,CAISAQAGGGYEQYF
-,-,TRBV19,TRBJ2-2,TGTGCCAGTACCCCTGGACAGTTCGGGGAGCTGTTTTTT,CASTPGQFGELFF
-,few,TRBV12-2,TRBJ1-3,TGTGCAAGTCGCTTATGGGGCACCTCCTCTGGAAACACCATATATTTT,CASRLWGTSSGNTIYF
TRBD1,few,TRBV27,TRBJ1-1,TGTGCCAGCAGTTTCATCCGACAGGGGCGGGCTTTCTTT,CASSFIRQGRAFF
-,-,TRBV5-6,TRBJ1-3,TGTGCCAGCAGCTTGAGAGGGCCCGGAAACACCATATATTTT,CASSLRGPGNTIYF
-,few,TRBV2,TRBJ1-6,TGTGCCAGCAGTGAAGCAGCGGGTCGGGATTCACCCCTCCACTTT,CASSEAAGRDSPLHF
TRBD1,-,TRBV5-1,TRBJ1-1,TGCGCCAGCAGCTTGGCCTCCTACAGGACAGGGAGGTCTAGGACTGAAGCTTTCTTT,CASSLASYRTGRSRTEAFF
-,-,TRBV2,TRBJ1-6,TGTGCCAGCAGTGCCGATTCACCCCTCCACTTT,CASSADSPLHF
-,once,TRBV30,TRBJ2-2,TGTGCCTGGAGTGTAGGCAGGCTGAACACCGGGGAGCTGTTTTTT,CAWSVGRLNTGELFF